One sample yielded the 20 T cell receptor beta chains listed below, sequenced in a study of a mutant IDH1 vaccine in newly diagnosed glioma. Time point described: week 23, last vaccination. Doses comprised 300 ug of mutant IDH1 20-mer peptide each, plus topical imiquimod. Which antigens these TCRs recognize remains unknown. The assay was immunoSEQ multiplex PCR, and TCRdb's table has in-frame clones only and misses some. The sample holds approximately 41,000 clones; roughly 79% are singletons and the top ten take around 5.1%. Sequences were derived from PBMCs, sampled from a glioma patient whose treatment included an IDH1 peptide vaccine. The origin of the receptors is a middle-aged man with glioma.

This rearrangement joins TRBV2 to TRBJ2-1; 12 bases are a match to TRBD2. The length of the CDR3 is 16 residues. Germline assignment: CDR1 SNHLY and CDR2 FYNNEI. The trim removed 8 bases at V and 1 base at J, leaving 6 bases unmatched. The CDR3 loop reads CASVASGGVSYNEQFF. The CDR3 coding sequence is TGTGCCAGCGTCGCTAGCGGGGGGGTTTCCTACAATGAGCAGTTCTTC. Full variable domain (missing parts from reference TRBV2 and TRBJ2-1): EPEVTQTPSHQVTQMGQEVILRCVPISNHLYFYWYRQILGQKVEFLVSFYNNEISEKSEIFDDQFSVERPDGSNFTLKIRSTKLEDSAMYFCASVASGGVSYNEQFFGPGTRLTVL.

The V call is TRBV5-5, the J call TRBJ2-7; 11 nucleotides line up with TRBD2. The CDR3 consists of 16 residues. CDR1 is SGHKS and CDR2 is YYEKEE in the germline V gene (reference sequence). Trimming removed 4 bases from V and 7 bases from J; junction bases left unmatched: 13. The CDR3 protein is CASSARLSGGAGEQYF. CDR3 nucleotide sequence: TGTGCCAGCAGCGCGAGACTTAGCGGGGGGGCCGGAGAGCAGTACTTC.

The gene calls are TRBV29-1 and TRBJ1-6; D is ambiguous. Germline CDR1 reads SQVTM; CDR2 reads ANQGSEA. The CDR3 runs 13 residues. The CDR3 DNA is TGCTCGCGTCGGGCCCCGTATAATTCACCCCTCCACTTT. It encodes CSRRAPYNSPLHF.

The chain couples TRBV4-2 to TRBJ2-7; possible D gene TRBD2, 6 bases. Germline V lookup: CDR1 LGHNA, CDR2 YNFKEQ. V lost 0 bases and J lost 6, with 21 bases in between. This CDR3 contains 17 residues. As DNA, the CDR3 is TGTGCCAGCAGCCAAGAGGTGGCGACTAGTGCGTGGTCCGAGCAGTACTTC. Its translation is CASSQEVATSAWSEQYF.

The genes are TRBV7-9 and TRBJ2-7; a weak D match, TRBD2 (6 bases). CDR3 length: 18 amino acids. V lost 0 bases to trimming and J lost 5 bases, with 23 bases between them. Germline CDR1 and CDR2: SEHNR and FQNEAQ (reference sequence). CDR3 protein: CASSLARGHGSGVNEQYF. Here the CDR3 DNA reads TGTGCCAGCAGCTTAGCGCGAGGACATGGATCGGGAGTGAACGAGCAGTACTTC.

This chain links TRBV6-1 with TRBJ1-1; possibly TRBD1 for D (6 bases). Germline V gives CDR1 MNHNS, CDR2 SASEGT. CDR3 size: 13 residues. V was clipped by 4 bases and J by 1 base, with 7 bases between them. The DNA for the CDR3 is TGTGCCAGCAGTGCGGGACAGAACACTGAAGCTTTCTTT. It encodes CASSAGQNTEAFF.

Details on this clone: The germline gene is not matched at one end of the junction; a read error may be the cause. This chain uses TRBV6-1 with TRBJ1-6; TRBD1 is a possible D gene (6 bases). This CDR3 spans 11 amino acids. Germline V gene data show CDR1 as MNHNS and CDR2 as SASEGT. CDR3 sequence (DNA): TGTGCCAGCAGTGAAGACAGGGCCCTGCACTTT. As protein: CASSEDRALHF.

This rearrangement joins TRBV5-5 to TRBJ1-1; 8 bases match TRBD1. Germline V lookup: CDR1 SGHKS, CDR2 YYEKEE (reference sequence). The CDR3 has 16 amino acids. V dropped 4 bases and J dropped 4; count of bases not matched to a gene: 12. The DNA of the CDR3 is TGTGCCAGCAGCCCCGATTGGGACAGGAGGAGCACTGAAGCTTTCTTT. Translated, it gives CASSPDWDRRSTEAFF. Variable domain in full (rest from reference TRBV5-5 and TRBJ1-1): DAGVTQSPTHLIKTRGQQVTLRCSPISGHKSVSWYQQVLGQGPQFIFQYYEKEERGRGNFPDRFSARQFPNYSSELNVNALLLGDSALYLCASSPDWDRRSTEAFFGQGTRLTVV.

V usage is TRBV4-2 and J usage is TRBJ2-6, with D perhaps matching TRBD2 (6 bases). Trimming removed 0 bases from V and 1 base from J, with 13 bases in between. Germline lookup yields CDR1 LGHNA and CDR2 YNFKEQ. The CDR3 runs to 18 residues. This CDR3 reads CASSQEGVGGSGANVLTF. CDR3 DNA sequence: TGTGCCAGCAGCCAAGAGGGGGTGGGAGGTTCTGGGGCCAACGTCCTGACTTTC.

J is TRBJ1-3 and V is TRBV19, with D unclear. From germline, CDR1 is LNHDA and CDR2 SQIVND (reference sequence). The CDR3 is 12 residues long. V gave up 2 bases and J gave up 1 base, with 0 bases separating them. The CDR3 here is CASSISGNTIYF. Here the CDR3 DNA reads TGTGCCAGTAGTATATCTGGAAACACCATATATTTT.

The chain links TRBV30 to TRBJ1-3; D remains ambiguous. V lost 2 bases to trimming and J lost 0 bases, with 14 bases between them. In germline, CDR1 is GTSNPN, CDR2 SVGIG (reference sequence). The CDR3 runs to 16 residues. The CDR3 loop reads CAWSRVTRSSGNTIYF. The CDR3 DNA follows: TGTGCCTGGAGTAGGGTAACTAGGAGCTCTGGAAACACCATATATTTT.

The chain employs TRBV7-9 and TRBJ2-2; D call uncertain. The germline V gene encodes CDR1 SEHNR and CDR2 FQNEAQ (reference sequence). Trimming took 1 base from V and 6 from J, leaving 3 bases between them. The CDR3 runs to 12 residues. CDR3 protein: CASSLEAGELFF. Here the CDR3 DNA reads TGTGCCAGCAGCTTAGAGGCCGGGGAGCTGTTTTTT.

This clone was seen only once. This chain connects TRBV10-1 to TRBJ2-7; TRBD1 matches 8 bases. Germline trimming cut 8 bases from V and 2 bases from J; bases unmatched to any gene: 8. CDR1 WNHNN and CDR2 SYGVQD come from the germline V gene (reference sequence). There are 14 residues in the CDR3. Here the CDR3 reads CASSRTGTTYEQYF. The CDR3 coding sequence is TGCGCCAGCTCACGGACAGGGACCACCTACGAGCAGTACTTC.

J is TRBJ1-1 and V is TRBV27; D gene uncertain. CDR1 is MNHEY and CDR2 is SMNVEV in the germline V gene (reference sequence). The CDR3 is 11 amino acids. V lost 3 bases, J lost 12 bases, and 11 bases lay in between. DNA of the CDR3: TGTGCCAGCAGTTTTAGCGGGAGACCTTTCTTT. It codes for CASSFSGRPFF.

V and J are TRBV7-9 and TRBJ1-3; TRBD1 matches at 8 bases. This CDR3 spans 18 amino acids. Losses at the gene ends were 1 base for V and 4 bases for J; bases not matched to a gene: 12. Germline CDR1 is SEHNR and CDR2 is FQNEAQ (reference sequence). CDR3 residues: CASSLEAGQGVWGNTIYF. Here the CDR3 DNA reads TGTGCCAGCAGCTTAGAGGCTGGACAGGGAGTTTGGGGAAACACCATATATTTT.

The chain carries TRBV19 and TRBJ1-1, with a possible D match to TRBD1 (5 bases). CDR3 length: 13 amino acids. Per the germline V gene, CDR1 is LNHDA and CDR2 is SQIVND (reference sequence). The CDR3 nucleotides read TGTGAGACTCGGGCAGGGCCGAACACTGAAGCTTTCTTT. Protein product: CETRAGPNTEAFF.

The chain joins TRBV6-1 to TRBJ2-7; unclear D gene. Trimming left V 3 bases short and J 4 bases short, with 10 bases between. The CDR3 is 13 residues long. Germline V gene lookup returns CDR1 MNHNS and CDR2 SASEGT. CDR3 in DNA: TGTGCCAGCAGTGATTTGGGTTTGTACGAGCAGTACTTC. Protein: CASSDLGLYEQYF.

The J gene is TRBJ1-4, the V gene TRBV18; TRBD1 is a possible D gene (5 bases). Per the germline V gene, CDR1 is KGHSH and CDR2 is LQKENI. The CDR3 is 14 residues long. V dropped 2 bases and J dropped 10 bases, with 14 bases sitting between them. As DNA, the CDR3 is TGTGCCAGCTCACCAAAGGAGGGGACCGGAAAACTGTTTTTT. Translation gives CASSPKEGTGKLFF.

V gene TRBV4-3 combines with J gene TRBJ2-1, with 8 bases identical to TRBD1. The CDR3 has 14 residues. Germline loops: CDR1 LGHNA, CDR2 YSLEER. V gave up 1 base and J gave up 12 bases; unmatched junction bases: 8. The CDR3 loop reads CASSQAGTGAWQFF. The CDR3 coding sequence is TGCGCCAGCAGCCAAGCGGGGACAGGCGCCTGGCAGTTCTTC.

The chain has TRBV4-2 and TRBJ2-1; 10 nucleotides line up with TRBD2. From germline, CDR1 is LGHNA and CDR2 YNFKEQ. The CDR3 is made up of 15 amino acids. With V trimmed by 5 bases and J by 8 bases, 9 bases remained unmatched. The CDR3 sequence: CASSTSGMRGDEQFF. The CDR3 DNA sequence: TGTGCCAGCAGCACTAGCGGGATGCGGGGGGATGAGCAGTTCTTC.